This T cell receptor beta chain was recovered during a study of T-cell reconstitution after alpha-beta-depleted transplantation in children. Concerning this clonotype itself: What it recognizes is unknown. A much larger clone is a single base away; this may be a read error.

Points from the study as a whole: Surviving recipient T cells and intrathymic progenitors accounted for some patients' high TCRbeta diversity at day 60.

Per germline, CDR1 SGHRS and CDR2 YFSETQ. V was pared by 0 bases and J by 0 bases, with 10 bases between. The CDR3 runs 16 residues. Unique molecular identifiers featured in how the TCRbeta library was prepared. TCRdb used MiXCR to reprocess the PCR reads, holding one entry per CDR3 protein. The data contain almost 500,000 distinct CDR3 sequences, about 10% of them singletons. The chain recombines TRBV5-1 with TRBJ2-1; D might be TRBD1 (6 bases). The TCR originated in a child aged 2 to 10 with inherited bone marrow failure, due to receive a stem cell transplant. The sequencing used PBMCs, collected before TCRalphabeta/CD19-depleted stem cell transplant. The CDR3 sequence: CASSLEGVYSYNEQFF. CDR3 DNA: TGCGCCAGCAGCTTGGAGGGGGTCTACTCCTACAATGAGCAGTTCTTC.